A single sample gave rise to the 3 T cell receptor beta chains below, sequenced in a study of immune heterogeneity within non-small cell lung tumors. Template input, which was bulk tumor genomic DNA, totaled 450 to 600 ng per sample. Biopsies, several per primary tumor and spaced far apart, were collected during surgery. Patients went through curative surgery, and their non-small cell lung cancer was untreated and newly diagnosed. Amplifying TCR beta CDR3 involved multiplex PCR carried out with 32 V and 13 J primers. TCRdb re-derived calls from the multiplex PCR reads in MiXCR, one entry per CDR3 protein. The repertoire holds some 15,000 distinct CDR3 sequences, about 30% seen once, with roughly 15% in the top ten. The sequenced sample consisted of lung tumor tissue. These receptors were taken from a woman between 50 and 59 years old with non-small cell lung cancer.

This clonotype has a handful of counts. The rearrangement links TRBV30 to TRBJ2-7, with TRBD1 matching 9 bases. The J segment lost 4 bases and the V segment lost 3 bases, leaving 10 bases of the junction unmatched. Germline V gives CDR1 GTSNPN, CDR2 SVGIG (reference sequence). The CDR3 loop spans 15 amino acids. CDR3: CAWSRHGDRAYEQYF. The DNA of the CDR3 is TGTGCCTGGAGCCGACACGGGGACAGGGCATACGAGCAGTACTTC.

This clonotype was recorded at least ten times. The J gene is TRBJ1-5, the V gene TRBV19; 10 positions match TRBD1. J gave up 4 bases and V 11 bases, and 11 bases lay outside the gene matches. The V gene's germline CDR1 is LNHDA and CDR2 SQIVND (reference sequence). The CDR3 sequence is 15 residues long. The CDR3 is CASAFQDRGNQPQHF. The CDR3 nucleotides read TGTGCCTCCGCTTTCCAGGACAGGGGGAATCAGCCCCAGCATTTT.

For this clonotype: This may be a read error: a much more frequent sequence differs by one nucleotide. The chain combines TRBV2 with TRBJ2-3, with 14 bases that match TRBD2. There are 20 residues in the CDR3. Germline V lookup: CDR1 SNHLY, CDR2 FYNNEI. The CDR3 reads CARSDPASGTSGGSTDTQYF. The CDR3 DNA is TGTGCCAGAAGTGACCCCGCCAGTGGGACTAGCGGGGGTAGCACAGATACGCAGTATTTT.